What follows is one T cell receptor beta chain and its context. Its antigen is currently not known. Its ends do not fully match the called genes, so a read error is possible. This record comes from a study of T cells in Graves' hyperthyroidism and ophthalmopathy (dated by TCRdb to the late 2010s). Study-wide context: Peripheral blood samples were taken at initial diagnosis, before any treatment was given. TCR V-J signatures able to tell the groups apart were searched for in a discovery cohort of 90 to 100 patients, of whom around 42 had Graves' ophthalmopathy and around 57 had stable Graves' hyperthyroidism. Prospective prediction of ophthalmopathy was tested in an independent validation cohort of about 19 hyperthyroidism patients and 15 to 17 patients who later progressed to ophthalmopathy. For training and testing, the 95 to 100 patients in the discovery cohort were randomly divided in a 7:3 ratio. In six Graves' hyperthyroidism patients, the study also compared T-cell repertoires from thyroid tissue with T-cell repertoires from blood. After sampling, hyperthyroidism patients received methimazole starting at 30 mg daily, and ophthalmopathy patients received high-dose intravenous methylprednisolone. The paper describes TCR Vbeta CDR3 sequencing of 135 peripheral blood samples, made up of about 41 ophthalmopathy patients, more than 70 hyperthyroidism patients and approximately 17 progressor patients.

Graves' hyperthyroidism was defined as stable when no progression to ophthalmopathy occurred over 18 months of follow-up. Hyperthyroidism patients were newly diagnosed, with disease duration under 2 months, and aged 18 to 65 years. The study excluded patients with uncontrolled infections, other autoimmune diseases, pregnancy or lactation. Diagnoses were based on clinical symptoms, serum thyroxine and TRAb, thyroid ultrasound and orbital computed tomography. PBMCs were separated from under 11 ml of fresh peripheral blood using Ficoll-Paque density gradient centrifugation. Total RNA was extracted using Trizol reagent, and RNA quality was assessed on an Agilent 2100 Bioanalyzer. The CDR3 covers 16 residues, taking in both the cysteine and the phenylalanine. The read is trimmed to its CDR3 DNA, 48 bases read in frame from base 1. CDR1 ENHRY and CDR2 SYGVKD are derived from the germline V gene. The investigation overall reported the following: A 13 V-J signature model separated ophthalmopathy from stable hyperthyroidism, with 87.88% sensitivity and roughly 81% specificity in cross-validation and 80%/75% in testing. Blood samples also contained most of the expanded thyroid clonotypes (frequency above 0.001), which suggests that blood repertoires may reflect thyroid immune responses. No statistical method was used to set the sample size in advance, and investigators knew the group allocation. In validation, the model predicted progression to ophthalmopathy a median of approximately 6.3 months before onset, with around 70% sensitivity and just under 75% specificity.

The TCR beta CDR3 regions were amplified from the RNA transcripts. The TCR CDR3 was subjected to a first round of RT-PCR using the HTBI primer set and the Qiagen OneStep RT-PCR kit. Libraries were constructed in a second round of multiplex PCR, after which size selection and purification were performed. Paired-end sequencing of the libraries was performed with 100 bp reads on an Illumina HiSeq2000. The source study handled its data this way. SOAPnuke was used to process the raw data, with reads discarded if the reads contained adapters or uncalled bases, had a mean Phred below 15, or lacked an exact constant-primer or identifier match. High-quality paired reads were merged using COPE v1.2.5, and each unique nucleotide sequence was defined as a clonotype. MiTCR v1.1 was used to align the clonotypes against IMGT TRBV, TRBD and TRBJ reference segments. Only V-J combinations with frequency above 0.0001, covering roughly 99% of repertoires, were analysed. The TCS score was defined as the ratio of F50 (clonal expansion) to E x V (chaos), calculated using BLOSUM62-based TCRdist between CDR3 peptides within each V-J. Welch's t-statistics and random forest reduced just over 500 V-J features to roughly 13, which were used in a naive Bayes classifier (R e1071). Thyroid-blood repertoire similarity was quantified with the Morisita-Horn index. TCRdb trimmed the raw reads at Q25, called clones with MiXCR and kept productive beta chains. Records with the same CDR3 protein are collapsed into one entry carrying the most frequent genes and DNA. None of the V and J calls come from the authors' own analysis; TCRdb made them. The sample data list roughly 700,000 distinct CDR3 sequences, and roughly 32% of these were observed just once. The ten top clones hold 31% of the sample.

Recombination linked TRBV10-3 to TRBJ1-1; 9 junctional bases match TRBD1. Sequencing was performed on blood. The TCR was taken from a woman between 40 and 55 years old with Graves' hyperthyroidism. The nucleotides read TGTGCCAGCAGTTTACAGGGGGCCCTGGGGAACACTGAAGCTTTCTTT. This translates into CASSLQGALGNTEAFF.